A selection of T cell receptor beta chains follows, all from one sample in a study of molecular identifiers for immune sequencing clone quantification. TCRdb processed the PCR reads anew with MiXCR; each CDR3 protein has one entry. Of 460,000 or so distinct CDR3 sequences listed, 20% to 25% are singletons. Sequenced: naive CD8+ T cells from blood, with Jurkat cell RNA spiked in. The receptors here all came from a human donor in good health. Some libraries in this study had Jurkat cell RNA spiked in. CDR3s include the opening cysteine and the closing phenylalanine or tryptophan. A D gene is named only where the DNA matches it firmly. A row's size may be missing; if present it is once, few, many or a size class.

d_gene	v_gene	j_gene	abundance	CDR3aa	CDR3nt
TRBD2	TRBV19	TRBJ2-4	many	CASRGLADIQYF	TGTGCCAGTAGGGGACTAGCGGACATTCAGTACTTC
-	TRBV13	TRBJ2-1	-	CASSLEDKVTEQFF	TGTGCCAGCAGCTTAGAAGACAAGGTTACTGAGCAGTTCTTC
-	TRBV6-2/TRBV6-3	TRBJ2-4	many	CASSSGSWAGQYF	TGTGCCAGCAGTTCCGGCAGTTGGGCAGGGCAGTACTTC
-	TRBV19	TRBJ2-2	few	CASRGPGELFF	TGTGCCAGCAGAGGGCCCGGGGAGCTGTTTTTT
-	TRBV4-1	TRBJ2-1	few	CASSQPEGDEQFF	TGCGCCAGCAGCCAGCCAGAGGGGGATGAGCAGTTCTTC
TRBD2	TRBV6-5	TRBJ2-3	many	CASSPSGVNTDTQYF	TGTGCCAGCAGCCCCAGCGGGGTTAACACAGATACGCAGTATTTT
-	TRBV2	TRBJ2-7	many	CASSEARQGLNEQYF	TGTGCCAGCAGTGAAGCAAGGCAGGGTCTCAACGAGCAGTACTTC
-	TRBV30	TRBJ2-1	many	CAWSESAISYNEQFF	TGTGCCTGGAGTGAGTCAGCCATCTCCTACAATGAGCAGTTCTTC
TRBD1	TRBV29-1	TRBJ2-7	many	CSVGTGYEQYF	TGCAGCGTGGGGACAGGGTACGAGCAGTACTTC
-	TRBV9	TRBJ2-7	few	CASSETHSSYEQYF	TGTGCCAGCAGCGAGACGCATTCCAGCTACGAGCAGTACTTC
TRBD2	TRBV12-3/TRBV12-4	TRBJ2-5	-	CASSISGGPIQETQYF	TGTGCCAGCTCGATTAGCGGGGGACCTATACAAGAGACCCAGTACTTC
-	TRBV6-2/TRBV6-3	TRBJ1-6	few	CASSYSLGRNSPLHF	TGTGCCAGCAGTTACTCGTTGGGGCGAAATTCACCCCTCCACTTT
-	TRBV28	TRBJ2-5	once	CASGLLTAGSAETQYF	TGTGCCAGCGGTCTACTGACAGCAGGGTCTGCGGAGACCCAGTACTTC
TRBD1	TRBV5-1	TRBJ1-1	-	CASSFGQGGDTEAFF	TGCGCCAGCAGTTTCGGACAGGGCGGCGACACTGAAGCTTTCTTT
TRBD1	TRBV7-9	TRBJ2-7	many	CASSSYQGQGRDEQYF	TGTGCCAGCAGCTCCTACCAGGGACAGGGAAGGGACGAGCAGTACTTC
TRBD2	TRBV24-1	TRBJ2-1	many	CATSSPSGSEQFF	TGTGCCACCAGTTCTCCAAGCGGGAGTGAGCAGTTCTTC
TRBD1	TRBV20-1	TRBJ2-3	many	CSAGGQGYWTRGADTQYF	TGCAGTGCTGGGGGACAGGGATATTGGACAAGGGGCGCAGATACGCAGTATTTT
-	TRBV12-3/TRBV12-4	TRBJ1-6	medium-sized	CASSTDSYNSPLHF	TGTGCCAGCAGTACCGATTCCTATAATTCACCCCTCCACTTT
TRBD1	TRBV28	TRBJ2-7	few	CASRLIQGGYEQYF	TGTGCCAGCAGACTTATACAGGGGGGCTACGAGCAGTACTTC
-	TRBV19	TRBJ1-5	many	CASTEAYSNQPQHF	TGTGCCAGTACGGAGGCCTATAGCAATCAGCCCCAGCATTTT
TRBD2	TRBV12-3/TRBV12-4	TRBJ2-3	many	CASRPPASGGSTDTQYF	TGTGCCAGCAGGCCCCCAGCTAGCGGGGGGAGCACAGATACGCAGTATTTT
TRBD2	TRBV10-1	TRBJ2-3	-	CASSPSGGLSDTQYF	TGCGCCAGCAGCCCATCGGGGGGGCTCTCAGATACGCAGTATTTT
TRBD2	TRBV6-5	TRBJ2-7	few	CASSSRTSAAYEQYF	TGTGCCAGCAGTTCTCGGACTAGCGCCGCCTACGAGCAGTACTTC
-	TRBV4-1	TRBJ2-7	-	CASSHLSQDRAYEQYF	TGCGCCAGCAGCCACCTCTCGCAGGACCGCGCCTACGAGCAGTACTTC
TRBD1	TRBV3-1	TRBJ2-2	few	CASSQGGTGFTGELFF	TGTGCCAGCAGCCAAGGCGGGACAGGGTTCACCGGGGAGCTGTTTTTT
-	TRBV5-1	TRBJ1-4	many	CASSPTRTGGGEKLFF	TGCGCCAGCAGCCCAACTCGCACAGGTGGAGGTGAAAAACTGTTTTTT
-	TRBV30	TRBJ2-7	few	CAWSVGYEQYF	TGTGCCTGGAGTGTAGGGTACGAGCAGTACTTC
-	TRBV6-5	TRBJ1-1	many	CASSYYAGVLTEAFF	TGTGCCAGCAGTTACTACGCCGGGGTTTTAACTGAAGCTTTCTTT
TRBD2	TRBV29-1	TRBJ2-1	many	CSANELAGGYNEQFF	TGCAGCGCGAACGAACTAGCGGGAGGCTACAATGAGCAGTTCTTC
TRBD2	TRBV7-8	TRBJ2-3	-	CASSLGLAAFTDTQYF	TGTGCCAGCAGCCTGGGACTAGCGGCCTTCACAGATACGCAGTATTTT
-	TRBV4-1	TRBJ1-5	few	CASSHDPDSQPQHF	TGCGCCAGCAGCCACGACCCAGACAGTCAGCCCCAGCATTTT
-	TRBV4-1	TRBJ2-2	many	CASSQEFATETGELFF	TGCGCCAGCAGCCAAGAATTCGCGACTGAGACCGGGGAGCTGTTTTTT
-	TRBV19	TRBJ2-2	few	CASTKGGGAAGELFF	TGTGCCAGTACCAAAGGAGGGGGGGCGGCCGGGGAGCTGTTTTTT
-	TRBV11-2	TRBJ2-7	-	CASSADLPGEQYF	TGTGCCAGCAGCGCGGACTTACCGGGGGAGCAGTACTTC
-	TRBV7-9	TRBJ2-1	-	CASSPRVGPEDYNEQFF	TGTGCCAGCAGCCCTAGGGTAGGGCCCGAAGACTACAATGAGCAGTTCTTC
-	TRBV6-2/TRBV6-3	TRBJ2-1	few	CASSYGSYSYRDEQFF	TGTGCCAGCAGTTACGGGAGCTATTCCTATAGGGATGAGCAGTTCTTC
-	TRBV5-5	TRBJ2-7	-	CASSLGGGGMDEQYF	TGTGCCAGCAGCTTGGGCGGAGGGGGCATGGACGAGCAGTACTTC
-	TRBV27	TRBJ1-6	-	CASSLEGAYSSLHF	TGTGCCAGCAGTTTAGAGGGTGCATATTCATCCCTCCACTTT
TRBD1	TRBV4-1	TRBJ1-3	few	CASSQDGQGRGGNTIYF	TGCGCCAGCAGCCAAGACGGACAGGGAAGAGGGGGAAACACCATATATTTT
-	TRBV4-3	TRBJ2-1	many	CASSQARAYNEQFF	TGCGCCAGCAGCCAGGCGCGGGCCTACAATGAGCAGTTCTTC
-	TRBV7-2	TRBJ1-1	few	CASSLGQGQEAFF	TGTGCCAGCAGCTTAGGACAAGGGCAGGAAGCTTTCTTT
-	TRBV20-1	TRBJ2-3	many	CSARDGSGSTDTQYF	TGCAGTGCTAGAGATGGTAGCGGCAGCACAGATACGCAGTATTTT